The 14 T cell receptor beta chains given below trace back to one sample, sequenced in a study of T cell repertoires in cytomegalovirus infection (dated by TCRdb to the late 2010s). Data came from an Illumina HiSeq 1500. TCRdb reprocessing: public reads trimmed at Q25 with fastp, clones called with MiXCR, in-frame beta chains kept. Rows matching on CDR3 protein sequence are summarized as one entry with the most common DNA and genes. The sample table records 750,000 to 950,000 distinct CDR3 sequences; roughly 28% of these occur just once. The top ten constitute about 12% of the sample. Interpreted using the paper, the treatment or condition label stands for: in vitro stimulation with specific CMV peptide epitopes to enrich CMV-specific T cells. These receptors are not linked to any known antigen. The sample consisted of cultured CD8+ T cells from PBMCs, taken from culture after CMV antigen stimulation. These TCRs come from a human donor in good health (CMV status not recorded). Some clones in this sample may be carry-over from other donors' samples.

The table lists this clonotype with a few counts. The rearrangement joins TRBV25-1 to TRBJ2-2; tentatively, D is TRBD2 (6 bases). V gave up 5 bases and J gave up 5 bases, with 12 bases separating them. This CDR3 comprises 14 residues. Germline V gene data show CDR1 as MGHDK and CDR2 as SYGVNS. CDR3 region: CASSRSGTTGELFF. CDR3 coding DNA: TGTGCCAGCAGTAGATCAGGGACTACCGGGGAGCTGTTTTTT. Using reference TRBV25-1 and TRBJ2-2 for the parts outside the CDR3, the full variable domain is EADIYQTPRYLVIGTGKKITLECSQTMGHDKMYWYQQDPGMELHLIHYSYGVNSTEKGDLSSESTVSRIRTEHFPLTLESARPSHTSQYLCASSRSGTTGELFFGEGSRLTVL.

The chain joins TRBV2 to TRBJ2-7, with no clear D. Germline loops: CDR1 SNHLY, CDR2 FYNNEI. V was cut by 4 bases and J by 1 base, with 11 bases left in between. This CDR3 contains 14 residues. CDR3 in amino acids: CASSGPGSSYEQYV. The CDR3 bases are TGTGCCAGCAGTGGGCCAGGATCTTCCTACGAGCAGTACGTC.

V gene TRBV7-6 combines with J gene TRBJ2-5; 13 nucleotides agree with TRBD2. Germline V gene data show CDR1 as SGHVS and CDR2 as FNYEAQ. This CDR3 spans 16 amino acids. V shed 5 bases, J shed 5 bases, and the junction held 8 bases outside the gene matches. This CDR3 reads CASSKLAGGPGETQYF. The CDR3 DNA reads TGTGCCAGCAGCAAACTAGCGGGGGGGCCCGGTGAGACCCAGTACTTC.

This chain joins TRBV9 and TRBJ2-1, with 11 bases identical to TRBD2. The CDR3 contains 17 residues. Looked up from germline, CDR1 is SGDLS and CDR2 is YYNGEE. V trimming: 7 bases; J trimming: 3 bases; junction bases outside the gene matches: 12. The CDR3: CASQLNSGGDFYNEQFF. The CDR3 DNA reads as TGTGCCAGCCAACTTAATAGCGGGGGGGATTTCTACAATGAGCAGTTCTTC.

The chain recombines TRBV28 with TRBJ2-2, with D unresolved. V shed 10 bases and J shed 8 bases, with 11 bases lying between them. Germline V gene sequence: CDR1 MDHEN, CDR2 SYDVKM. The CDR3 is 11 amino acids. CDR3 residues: CANTETGELFF. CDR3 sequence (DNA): TGTGCCAACACGGAAACGGGGGAGCTGTTTTTT.

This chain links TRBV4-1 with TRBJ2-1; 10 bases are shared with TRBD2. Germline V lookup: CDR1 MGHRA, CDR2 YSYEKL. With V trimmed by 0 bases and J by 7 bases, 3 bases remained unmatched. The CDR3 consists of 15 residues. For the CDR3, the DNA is TGCGCCAGCAGCCAAGAGGTACTAGCGGGAAATGAGCAGTTCTTC. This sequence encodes CASSQEVLAGNEQFF.

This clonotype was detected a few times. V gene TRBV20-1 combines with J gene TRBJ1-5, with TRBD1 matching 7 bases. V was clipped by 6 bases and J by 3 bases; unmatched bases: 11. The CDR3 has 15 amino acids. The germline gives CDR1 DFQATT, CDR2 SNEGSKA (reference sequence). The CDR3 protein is CSAPSEGATNQPQHF. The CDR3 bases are TGCAGTGCCCCTTCCGAGGGGGCAACCAATCAGCCCCAGCATTTT.

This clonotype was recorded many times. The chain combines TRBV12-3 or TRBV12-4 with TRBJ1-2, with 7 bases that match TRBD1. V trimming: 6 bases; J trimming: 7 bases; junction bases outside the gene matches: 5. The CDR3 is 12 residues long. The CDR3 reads CASSLGQFGYTF. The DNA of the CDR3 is TGTGCCAGCAGCTTGGGACAGTTTGGCTACACCTTC.

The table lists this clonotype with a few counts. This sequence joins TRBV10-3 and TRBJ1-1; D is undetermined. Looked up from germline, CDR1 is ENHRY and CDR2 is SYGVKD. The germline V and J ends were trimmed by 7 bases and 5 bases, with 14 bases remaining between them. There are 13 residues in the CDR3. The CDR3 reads CAITELGGTEAFF. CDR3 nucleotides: TGTGCCATCACCGAACTGGGAGGGACTGAAGCTTTCTTT.

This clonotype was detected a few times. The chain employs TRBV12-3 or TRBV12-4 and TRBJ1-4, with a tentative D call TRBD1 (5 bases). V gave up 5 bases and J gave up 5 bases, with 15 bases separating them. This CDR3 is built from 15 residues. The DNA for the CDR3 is TGTGCCAGCAGTGAGATGGGACTGAGAAATGAAAAACTGTTTTTT. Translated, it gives CASSEMGLRNEKLFF.

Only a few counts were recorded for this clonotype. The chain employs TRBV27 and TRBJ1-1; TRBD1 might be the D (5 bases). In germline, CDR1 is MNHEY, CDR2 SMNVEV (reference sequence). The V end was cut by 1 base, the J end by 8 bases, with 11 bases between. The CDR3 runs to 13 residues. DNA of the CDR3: TGTGCCAGCAGTTTATATTTCGGGGCGGAAGCTTTCTTT. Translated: CASSLYFGAEAFF.

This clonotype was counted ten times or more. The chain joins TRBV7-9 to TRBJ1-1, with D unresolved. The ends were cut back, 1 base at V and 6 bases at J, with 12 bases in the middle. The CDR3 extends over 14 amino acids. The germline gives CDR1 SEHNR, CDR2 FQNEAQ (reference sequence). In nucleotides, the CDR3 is TGTGCCAGCAGCTTAGTAAGCAGAAAGGCTGAAGCTTTCTTT. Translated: CASSLVSRKAEAFF.

CDR3 protein: CASSSIDIGQNNEQFF. The CDR3 coding sequence is TGTGCCAGCAGTTCCATCGACATTGGACAAAACAATGAGCAGTTCTTC. The gene calls are TRBV6-7 and TRBJ2-1, with TRBD1 as a possible D gene (5 bases). TRBV6-7 is an ORF; its function is uncertain. Trimming left V 4 bases short and J 5 bases short, with 18 bases between. This CDR3 is built from 16 residues.

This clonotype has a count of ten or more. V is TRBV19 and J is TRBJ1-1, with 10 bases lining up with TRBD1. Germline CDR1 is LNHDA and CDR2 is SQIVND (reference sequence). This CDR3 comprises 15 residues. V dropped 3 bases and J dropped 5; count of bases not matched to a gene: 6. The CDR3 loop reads CASSIRQGARTEAFF. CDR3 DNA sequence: TGTGCCAGTAGTATTCGACAGGGGGCGAGGACTGAAGCTTTCTTT.